The TCR beta chain under discussion was sequenced for a study of beta chain features in type 1 diabetes. Expressed TCRB transcripts got sequenced, as all isolated RNA was reverse transcribed. Assay: immunoSEQ multiplex PCR; the TCRdb copy retains only in-frame clones and omits some. There are 860,000 or so clones in the sample; roughly 15% occur only once, and 0.023% lies in the top ten. The germline gives CDR1 MNHEY, CDR2 SVGAGI. The CDR3 loop spans 15 amino acids. V lost 6 bases and J lost 6; bases outside the gene matches: 9. This clonotype was sampled from a woman aged 18 to 35 in good health. Sequences were obtained from naive CD4+ T cells from blood. V usage is TRBV6-5 and J usage is TRBJ1-5, with 9 positions matching TRBD1. Here the CDR3 reads CASRETGGRGQPQHF. The CDR3 DNA sequence: TGTGCCAGCAGGGAGACAGGGGGAAGGGGTCAGCCCCAGCATTTT.